This TCR beta chain was documented in a study of cytomegalovirus exposure and HLA in healthy donors. Study findings and constraints: Relative to the approximately 660-donor mean, N-insertions were reportedly fewer in an Asian-associated ancestry cluster in a later analysis. In the analysis, some V segments, TRBV6-2 and TRBV6-3 included, were excluded as indistinguishable.

As concerns this clone: Its antigen is still unknown.

PCR was performed using 60 Vbeta and 13 Jbeta primers. Libraries were prepared by immunoSEQ multiplex PCR; TCRdb keeps only in-frame clonotypes and omits some of them. The sample yields fewer than 120,000 clones, approximately 86% seen once. This CDR3 has 15 amino acids. CDR1 SGHTA and CDR2 FQGNSA come from the germline V gene. V lost 4 bases, J lost 4 bases, and 7 bases stayed unmatched. The clonotype originates from a man in his forties in good health and CMV-seronegative. The material sequenced was PBMCs. The chain has TRBV7-2 and TRBJ2-1; 7 bases map to TRBD2. CDR3 amino acids: CASSWGGREYNEQFF. The DNA of the CDR3 is TGTGCCAGCAGCTGGGGGGGACGTGAGTACAATGAGCAGTTCTTC. The whole variable domain, remainder taken from reference TRBV7-2 and TRBJ2-1, is GAGVSQSPSNKVTEKGKDVELRCDPISGHTALYWYRQSLGQGLEFLIYFQGNSAPDKSGLPSDRFSAERTGGSVSTLTIQRTQQEDSAVYLCASSWGGREYNEQFFGPGTRLTVL.